The present T cell receptor (beta chain) was sequenced within a study of shared clonotypes between healthy human individuals. An assay was performed, and its level was deep. Produced via immunoSEQ multiplex PCR; TCRdb's table is partial and in-frame only. The repertoire includes around 1.5 million clones, 95% to 99% of them detected once, and approximately 0.45% sits in the top ten. The CDR3 runs to 15 residues. Germline V gene sequence: CDR1 SGHAT, CDR2 FQNNGV. V lost 5 bases and J lost 3, with 13 bases in between. The rearrangement links TRBV11-2 to TRBJ1-4; perhaps TRBD1 as D (6 bases). This sequence originates from a man aged 25 to 45 in good health. The sample consisted of naive CD4+ T cells sorted from blood. Subset defined: CD45RA+ positively selected. The CDR3 reads CASSKNRVPNEKLFF. The CDR3 DNA follows: TGTGCCAGCAGCAAGAACAGGGTCCCTAATGAAAAACTGTTTTTT. Looking up the rest from reference TRBV11-2 and TRBJ1-4 gives the full variable domain: EAGVAQSPRYKIIEKRQSVAFWCNPISGHATLYWYQQILGQGPKLLIQFQNNGVVDDSQLPKDRFSAERLKGVDSTLKIQPAKLEDSAVYLCASSKNRVPNEKLFFGSGTQLSVL.